This T cell receptor beta chain was sequenced for a study of beta chain features in type 1 diabetes. The authors sorted CD4+ naive, central memory, regulatory and stem cell-like memory cells via CD45RO/CCR7/CD25/CD127/CD95/CD27. General study points: Among all four CD4+ subsets, Type 1 diabetes patients had TCRB CDR3s that were moderately but significantly shorter.

This CDR3 is 14 amino acids long. Trimming stripped 8 bases from V and 4 bases from J, with 15 bases between. Germline assignment: CDR1 SQVTM and CDR2 ANQGSEA. The sequenced template was cDNA made from the entire isolated RNA. This table comes from immunoSEQ multiplex PCR, and its TCRdb copy is limited to in-frame clones, with some not included. The data contain 300,000 to 450,000 clones, roughly 12% of them singletons. About this clone: Its antigen is undetermined.

Sample: naive CD4+ T cells from blood. This chain connects TRBV29-1 to TRBJ2-6; a possible D gene is TRBD2 (6 bases). The source of this sequence is a woman between 18 and 29 years old with type 1 diabetes. CDR3 sequence: CSTLEGSGANVLTF. CDR3 DNA sequence: TGCAGCACTCTGGAGGGATCGGGGGCCAACGTCCTGACTTTC.